The 5 T cell receptor beta chains presented below share a single source sample, sequenced in a study of T cells after yellow fever vaccination. Each CDR3 protein is one row after TCRdb ran MiXCR on the 5' RACE reads. The sample includes nearly 550,000 distinct CDR3 sequences, 15% to 20% of them seen just once. This sample comprised PBMCs, obtained 15 days after the yellow fever booster vaccination. Every receptor here comes from a man aged 30 to 39 who received the YFV17D yellow fever vaccine.

The J gene is TRBJ2-7, the V gene TRBV5-1, with 12 nucleotides matching TRBD1. Germline CDR1 and CDR2: SGHRS and YFSETQ. The V and J ends lost 5 bases and 3 bases, in that order; junction bases with no gene match: 6. This CDR3 has 15 residues. As DNA, the CDR3 is TGCGCCAGCAGGCCAGGGACAGGGGGCTTCTACGAGCAGTACTTC. This sequence encodes CASRPGTGGFYEQYF.

For the CDR3, the DNA is TGTGCCAGCAGCTTAATCTTGGCAGGGACTAGCACAGATACGCAGTATTTT. Translated, it gives CASSLILAGTSTDTQYF. The chain carries TRBV11-2 and TRBJ2-3; D possibly corresponds to TRBD2 (6 bases). The CDR3 has 17 residues. Germline loops: CDR1 SGHAT, CDR2 FQNNGV. Trimming cost V 2 bases and J 0 bases, with 15 bases left between them.

This clonotype was counted only a few times. The V gene is TRBV7-2, the J gene TRBJ2-3, with a tentative D call TRBD2 (6 bases). Deletions cut 2 bases from V and 1 base from J, with 16 bases between. CDR3 size: 17 residues. Germline V CDR1 and CDR2: SGHTA, FQGNSA. CDR3 DNA: TGTGCCAGCAGCTTAAGCTCCCGGGGGTCCCGCACAGATACGCAGTATTTT. Its protein product is CASSLSSRGSRTDTQYF.

This clonotype was counted between two and nine times. This chain connects TRBV29-1 to TRBJ1-2; no clear D gene. Germline values: CDR1 SQVTM, CDR2 ANQGSEA. This CDR3 has 10 amino acids. Trimming took 2 bases from V and 10 from J, leaving 8 bases between them. CDR3 sequence reads: CSVERHHYTF. The CDR3 coding sequence is TGCAGCGTTGAAAGACATCACTACACCTTC. The whole variable domain, remainder taken from reference TRBV29-1 and TRBJ1-2, is SAVISQKPSRDICQRGTSLTIQCQVDSQVTMMFWYRQQPGQSLTLIATANQGSEATYESGFVIDKFPISRPNLTFSTLTVSNMSPEDSSIYLCSVERHHYTFGSGTRLTVV.

The sample holds many counts of this clonotype. The chain couples TRBV7-9 to TRBJ2-1, with no clear D. V lost 3 bases and J lost 0, with 6 bases in between. CDR3 size: 14 residues. In germline, CDR1 is SEHNR, CDR2 FQNEAQ (reference sequence). The CDR3 loop is CASSFDYSYNEQFF. DNA for the CDR3: TGTGCCAGCAGCTTTGATTACTCCTACAATGAGCAGTTCTTC.